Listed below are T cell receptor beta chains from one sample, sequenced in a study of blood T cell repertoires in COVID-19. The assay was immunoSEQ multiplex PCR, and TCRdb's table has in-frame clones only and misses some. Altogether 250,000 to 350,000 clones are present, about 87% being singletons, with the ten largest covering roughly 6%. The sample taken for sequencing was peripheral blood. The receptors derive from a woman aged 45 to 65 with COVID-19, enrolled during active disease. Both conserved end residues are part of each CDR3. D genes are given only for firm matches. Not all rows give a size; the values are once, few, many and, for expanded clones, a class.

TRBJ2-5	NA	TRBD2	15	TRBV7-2	CASSVPKRGKETQYF	TGTGCCAGCAGCGTACCAAAGCGGGGCAAAGAGACCCAGTACTTC
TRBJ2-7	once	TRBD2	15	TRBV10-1	CASSSGTSLTYEQYF	TGCGCCAGCAGTTCCGGGACTAGCCTTACCTACGAGCAGTACTTC
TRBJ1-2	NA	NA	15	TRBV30	CARHSIRQGSYGYTF	TGTGCCAGGCATAGTATAAGGCAGGGCTCCTATGGCTACACCTTC
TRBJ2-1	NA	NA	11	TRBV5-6	CASSWGDEQFF	TGTGCCAGCAGCTGGGGGGATGAGCAGTTCTTC
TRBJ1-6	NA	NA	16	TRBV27	CASSPSPGGLDSPLHF	TGTGCCAGCAGTCCAAGCCCCGGGGGATTGGATTCACCCCTCCACTTT
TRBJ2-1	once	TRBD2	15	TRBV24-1	CATSDSGLAGYEQFF	TGTGCCACCAGTGATTCGGGACTAGCGGGATATGAGCAGTTCTTC
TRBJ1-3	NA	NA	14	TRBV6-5	CASSWDFSGNTIYF	TGTGCCAGCAGTTGGGACTTCTCTGGAAACACCATATATTTT
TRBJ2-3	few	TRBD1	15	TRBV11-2	CASRPGTGFTDTQYF	TGTGCCAGCAGACCGGGGACAGGGTTCACAGATACGCAGTATTTT
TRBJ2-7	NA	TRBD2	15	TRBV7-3	CASSLLAGDSYEQYF	TGTGCCAGCAGCTTACTAGCGGGCGACTCCTACGAGCAGTACTTC
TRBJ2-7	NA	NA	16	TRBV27	CASKPVGDKGSYEQYF	TGTGCCAGCAAGCCAGTGGGGGACAAGGGCTCCTACGAGCAGTACTTC
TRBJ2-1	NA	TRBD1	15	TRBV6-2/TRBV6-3	CASSYFRDRVNEQFF	TGTGCCAGCAGTTACTTCCGGGACAGGGTCAATGAGCAGTTCTTC
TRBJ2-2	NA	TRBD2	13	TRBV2	CASSETSPGELFF	TGTGCCAGCAGTGAGACTAGCCCCGGGGAGCTGTTTTTT
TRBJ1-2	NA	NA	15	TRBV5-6	CASSRKIQGNYGYTF	TGTGCCAGCAGCCGTAAAATACAGGGAAACTATGGCTACACCTTC
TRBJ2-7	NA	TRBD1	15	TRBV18	CASSLHRGDLYEQYF	TGTGCCAGCTCACTTCACAGGGGGGATCTCTACGAGCAGTACTTC
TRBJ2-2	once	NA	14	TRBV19	CASSPYQSAGELFF	TGTGCCAGTAGTCCCTATCAGAGCGCCGGGGAGCTGTTTTTT
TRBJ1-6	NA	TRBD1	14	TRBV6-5	CASSYIGGVSPLHF	TGTGCCAGCAGTTACATAGGGGGCGTTTCACCCCTCCACTTT
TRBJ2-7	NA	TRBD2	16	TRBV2	CASTEGLADAGYEQYF	TGTGCCAGCACCGAGGGACTAGCGGACGCCGGCTACGAGCAGTACTTC
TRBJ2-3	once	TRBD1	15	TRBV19	CASSNTGGYSDTQYF	TGTGCCAGTAGTAATACAGGGGGCTACTCAGATACGCAGTATTTT
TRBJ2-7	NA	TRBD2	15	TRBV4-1	CASSQDSAGALGQYF	TGCGCCAGCAGCCAAGATAGCGCGGGAGCCCTGGGGCAGTACTTC
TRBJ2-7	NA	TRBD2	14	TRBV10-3	CAISESGLADEQYF	TGTGCCATCAGTGAGTCCGGACTAGCGGACGAGCAGTACTTC
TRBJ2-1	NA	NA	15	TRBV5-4	CASSLWQASYNEQFF	TGTGCCAGCAGCTTGTGGCAGGCTTCCTACAATGAGCAGTTCTTC
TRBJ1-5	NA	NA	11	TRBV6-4	CASNWAKRKHF	TGTGCCAGCAATTGGGCCAAACGGAAGCATTTT
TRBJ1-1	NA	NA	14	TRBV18	CASSPLTGSSEAFF	TGTGCCAGCTCACCCCTTACAGGGTCGTCTGAAGCTTTCTTT
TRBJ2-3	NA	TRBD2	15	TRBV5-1	CASSPAGGTTDTQYF	TGCGCCAGCAGCCCAGCGGGAGGGACGACAGATACGCAGTATTTT
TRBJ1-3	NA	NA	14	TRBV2	CASSTEHSGNTIYF	TGTGCCAGCAGCACAGAGCACTCTGGAAACACCATATATTTT
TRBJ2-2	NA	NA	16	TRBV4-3	CASSQRSTPGTGELFF	TGCGCCAGCAGCCAAAGGTCGACCCCGGGAACCGGGGAGCTGTTTTTT
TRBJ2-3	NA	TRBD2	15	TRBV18	CASSGTSGSTDTQYF	TGTGCCAGCTCCGGGACTAGCGGGAGCACAGATACGCAGTATTTT
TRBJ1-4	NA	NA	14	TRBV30	CAWTATGINEKLFF	TGTGCCTGGACAGCGACAGGAATAAATGAAAAACTGTTTTTT
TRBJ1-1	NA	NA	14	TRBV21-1	CASTLRGRNTEAFF	TGTGCCAGCACCCTCAGGGGACGGAACACTGAAGCTTTCTTT
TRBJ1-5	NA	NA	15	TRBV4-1	CASSLSSVENQPQHF	TGCGCCAGCAGCCTTTCTTCCGTCGAGAATCAGCCCCAGCATTTT
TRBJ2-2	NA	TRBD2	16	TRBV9	CASTPLAGGPTGELFF	TGTGCCAGCACACCTCTAGCGGGAGGCCCTACCGGGGAGCTGTTTTTT
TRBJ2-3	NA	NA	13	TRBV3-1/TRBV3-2	CASTPSYGDTQYF	TGTGCCAGCACCCCCTCCTACGGGGATACGCAGTATTTT
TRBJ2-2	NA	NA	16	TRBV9	CASSPLGGSETGELFF	TGTGCCAGCAGCCCCCTAGGGGGTAGCGAAACCGGGGAGCTGTTTTTT
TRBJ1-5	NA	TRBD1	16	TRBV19	CASTDRGGYSNQPQHF	TGTGCCAGTACCGACAGGGGAGGTTATAGCAATCAGCCCCAGCATTTT
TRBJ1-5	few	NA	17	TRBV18	CASSSSGLIGANQPQHF	TGTGCCAGCTCTTCCAGCGGGTTAATCGGGGCCAATCAGCCCCAGCATTTT
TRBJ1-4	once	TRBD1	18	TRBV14	CASSPWTGGVSTNEKLFF	TGTGCCAGCAGCCCTTGGACAGGGGGCGTTTCAACTAATGAAAAACTGTTTTTT
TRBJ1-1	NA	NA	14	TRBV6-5	CAASPETRDTEAFF	TGTGCCGCTAGCCCAGAAACTCGGGACACTGAAGCTTTCTTT
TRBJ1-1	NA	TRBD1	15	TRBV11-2	CASRGQVIMNTEAFF	TGTGCCAGCAGGGGACAGGTCATAATGAACACTGAAGCTTTCTTT
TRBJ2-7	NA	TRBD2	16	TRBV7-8	CASSLAGTSVAYEQYF	TGTGCCAGCAGCTTAGCTGGGACTAGCGTCGCCTACGAGCAGTACTTC
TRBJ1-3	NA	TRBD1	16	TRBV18	CASSPSGQLSGNTIYF	TGTGCCAGCTCACCTTCGGGACAGCTCTCTGGAAACACCATATATTTT
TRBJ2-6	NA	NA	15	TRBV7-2	CASSSGGFRANVLTF	TGTGCCAGCAGCTCGGGCGGGTTTAGGGCCAACGTCCTGACTTTC